The clone carrying this T cell receptor (beta chain) was picked up a small number of times. Plated together were about 200,000 CFSE-labeled responder cells and about 200,000 irradiated, violet-dye-labeled stimulator cells. This sample stems from a study of graft-versus-host responses after intestinal transplantation. Study-wide background: The recipients all started with anti-thymocyte globulin induction and then took tacrolimus and steroids for 2 to 3 years. Findings and limits, study-wide: The recipient marrow held GvH clones, and some of them showed up first in ileum or blood.

Using immunoSEQ multiplex PCR, the repertoire was profiled, and TCRdb retains in-frame clones only, with some absent. The profile covers roughly 5,400 clones, with around 27% appearing a single time and under 6% taken by the ten largest. The sequenced sample was alloreactive CD4+ T cells from a mixed lymphocyte reaction culture, obtained before transplantation. Described subset: CFSE-low proliferating T cells sorted from roughly six-day pre-transplant mixed lymphocyte reaction (GvH or HvG direction). This TCR derives from a human patient who was an organ donor for intestinal transplantation.

CDR3 residues: CASSLLGHSTDTQYF. CDR3 DNA sequence: TGTGCCAGCAGCTTACTGGGACATAGCACAGATACGCAGTATTTT. This chain uses TRBV11-1 with TRBJ2-3; D may be TRBD1 (6 bases). Trimming removed 2 bases at V and 0 bases at J, with 9 bases between. Germline V gene sequence: CDR1 SGHAT, CDR2 FQDESV (reference sequence). The length of the CDR3 is 15 residues. The full variable domain, with the rest looked up from reference TRBV11-1 and TRBJ2-3, is EAEVAQSPRYKITEKSQAVAFWCDPISGHATLYWYRQILGQGPELLVQFQDESVVDDSQLPKDRFSAERLKGVDSTLKIQPAELGDSAMYLCASSLLGHSTDTQYFGPGTRLTVL.